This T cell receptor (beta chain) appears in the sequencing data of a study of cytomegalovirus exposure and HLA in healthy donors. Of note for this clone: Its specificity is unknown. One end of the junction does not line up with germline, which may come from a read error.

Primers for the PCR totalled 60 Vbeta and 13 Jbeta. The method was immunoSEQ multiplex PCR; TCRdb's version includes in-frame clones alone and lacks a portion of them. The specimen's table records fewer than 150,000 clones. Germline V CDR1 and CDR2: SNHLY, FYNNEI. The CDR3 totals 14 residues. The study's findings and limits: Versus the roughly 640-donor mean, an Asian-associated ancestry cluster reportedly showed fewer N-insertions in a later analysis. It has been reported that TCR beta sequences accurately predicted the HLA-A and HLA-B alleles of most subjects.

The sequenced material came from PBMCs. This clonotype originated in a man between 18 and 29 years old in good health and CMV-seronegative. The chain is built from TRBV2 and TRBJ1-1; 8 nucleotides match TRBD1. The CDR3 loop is CASSEVAGGPVYYF. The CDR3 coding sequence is TGTGCCAGCAGTGAAGTTGCAGGGGGCCCCGTCTATTACTTT.